This T cell receptor beta chain is from a study of blood T cell repertoires in COVID-19. Study as a whole: The origin of the acute and convalescent COVID-19 samples was the United States, Italy and Spain. PBMCs, B-cell-depleted T cells, or T cells were the source of the cDNA or gDNA that made up the material.

Deletions cut 6 bases from V and 4 bases from J, with 15 bases between. The CDR3 is 15 residues long. Looked up from germline, CDR1 is MDHEN and CDR2 is SYDVKM. Original data processing: Reference gene primer amplification gave estimated nucleated cell counts. Sequencing was performed with immunoSEQ multiplex PCR; in TCRdb, only in-frame clones are kept and a portion is missing. The D gene and trimming were derived from the DNA, and the V and J assignments and clone size from that table. The sample has about 35,000 clones; approximately 87% are singletons. This receptor was taken from a man older than 75 with active COVID-19. V and J are TRBV28 and TRBJ1-4, with a possible D match to TRBD1 (5 bases). The sample was peripheral blood. DNA for the CDR3: TGTGCCAGCAGGGACCAGGGCCCCCTTAATGAAAAACTGTTTTTT. Translating it yields CASRDQGPLNEKLFF.